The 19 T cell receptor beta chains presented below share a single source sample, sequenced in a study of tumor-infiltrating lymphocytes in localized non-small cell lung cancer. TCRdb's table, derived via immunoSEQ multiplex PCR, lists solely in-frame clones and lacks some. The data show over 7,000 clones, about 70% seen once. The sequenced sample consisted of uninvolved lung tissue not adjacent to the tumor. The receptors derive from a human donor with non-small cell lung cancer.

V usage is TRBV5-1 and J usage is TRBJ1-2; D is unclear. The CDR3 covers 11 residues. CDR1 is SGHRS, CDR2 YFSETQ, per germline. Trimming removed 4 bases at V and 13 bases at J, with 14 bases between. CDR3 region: CASSGKGFSTF. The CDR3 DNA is TGCGCCAGCAGCGGAAAGGGCTTCTCCACCTTC.

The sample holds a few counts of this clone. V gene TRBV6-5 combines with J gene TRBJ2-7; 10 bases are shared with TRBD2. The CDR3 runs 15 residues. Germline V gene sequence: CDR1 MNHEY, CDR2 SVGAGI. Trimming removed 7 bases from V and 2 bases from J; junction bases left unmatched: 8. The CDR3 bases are TGTGCCAGCACTCAGACTAGCGGGCCAACCTACGAGCAGTACTTC. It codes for CASTQTSGPTYEQYF.

CDR3 nucleotide sequence: TGTGCCAGCAGCCCGGGACTAGCGGGGGGCTCCTACGAGCAGTACTTC. Translated, it gives CASSPGLAGGSYEQYF. The V and J genes are TRBV2 and TRBJ2-7; 15 nucleotides agree with TRBD2. With V trimmed by 6 bases and J by 0 bases, 3 bases remained unmatched. The CDR3 covers 16 residues. From germline, CDR1 is SNHLY and CDR2 FYNNEI.

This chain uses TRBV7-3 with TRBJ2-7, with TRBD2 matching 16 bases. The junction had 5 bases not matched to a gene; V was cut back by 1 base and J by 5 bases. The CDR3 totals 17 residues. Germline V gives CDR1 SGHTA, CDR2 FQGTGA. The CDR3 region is CASSLMGLAGGTHEQYF. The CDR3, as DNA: TGTGCCAGCAGCTTAATGGGACTAGCGGGGGGGACCCACGAGCAGTACTTC.

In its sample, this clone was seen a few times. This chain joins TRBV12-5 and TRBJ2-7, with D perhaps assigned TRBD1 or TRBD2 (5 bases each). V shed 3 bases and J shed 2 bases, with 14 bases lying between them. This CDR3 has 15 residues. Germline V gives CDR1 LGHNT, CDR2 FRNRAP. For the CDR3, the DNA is TGTGCTAGTGGTTTTTCAGGGAGAGCACCCTACGAGCAGTACTTC. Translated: CASGFSGRAPYEQYF. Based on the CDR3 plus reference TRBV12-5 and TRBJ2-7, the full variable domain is DARVTQTPRHKVTEMGQEVTMRCQPILGHNTVFWYRQTMMQGLELLAYFRNRAPLDDSGMPKDRFSAEMPDATLATLKIQPSEPRDSAVYFCASGFSGRAPYEQYFGPGTRLTVT.

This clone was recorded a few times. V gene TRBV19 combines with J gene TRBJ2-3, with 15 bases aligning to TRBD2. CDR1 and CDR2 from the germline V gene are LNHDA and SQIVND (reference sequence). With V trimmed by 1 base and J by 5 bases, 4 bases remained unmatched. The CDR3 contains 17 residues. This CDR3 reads CASSIASGLAGGDTQYF. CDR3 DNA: TGTGCCAGTAGTATAGCGTCGGGACTAGCGGGGGGAGATACGCAGTATTTT.

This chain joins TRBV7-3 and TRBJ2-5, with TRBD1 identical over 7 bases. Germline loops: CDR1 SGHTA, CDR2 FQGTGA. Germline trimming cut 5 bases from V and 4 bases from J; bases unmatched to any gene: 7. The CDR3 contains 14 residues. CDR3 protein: CASSPTGLRETQYF. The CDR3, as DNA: TGTGCCAGCAGCCCGACAGGGTTGCGAGAGACCCAGTACTTC.

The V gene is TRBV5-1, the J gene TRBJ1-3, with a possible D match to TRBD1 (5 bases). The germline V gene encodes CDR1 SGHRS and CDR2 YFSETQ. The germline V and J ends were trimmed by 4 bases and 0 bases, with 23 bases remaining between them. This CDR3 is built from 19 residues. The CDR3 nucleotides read TGCGCCAGCAGCCGTTGGGTGGGGCAGTCCGGCAGCTCTGGAAACACCATATATTTT. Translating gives CASSRWVGQSGSSGNTIYF.

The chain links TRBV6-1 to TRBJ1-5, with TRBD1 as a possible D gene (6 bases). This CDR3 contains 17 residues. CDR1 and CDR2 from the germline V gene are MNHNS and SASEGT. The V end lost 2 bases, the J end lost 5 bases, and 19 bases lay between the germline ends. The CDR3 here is CASSESFWGGGDQPQHF. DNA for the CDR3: TGTGCCAGCAGTGAATCCTTCTGGGGGGGCGGCGATCAGCCCCAGCATTTT.

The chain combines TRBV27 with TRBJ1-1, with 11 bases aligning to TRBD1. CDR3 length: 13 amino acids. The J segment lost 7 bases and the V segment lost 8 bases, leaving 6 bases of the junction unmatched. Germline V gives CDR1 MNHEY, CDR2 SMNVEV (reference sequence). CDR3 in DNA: TGTGCCAGCGGGGACAGGGGGGCAATTGAAGCTTTCTTT. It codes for CASGDRGAIEAFF.

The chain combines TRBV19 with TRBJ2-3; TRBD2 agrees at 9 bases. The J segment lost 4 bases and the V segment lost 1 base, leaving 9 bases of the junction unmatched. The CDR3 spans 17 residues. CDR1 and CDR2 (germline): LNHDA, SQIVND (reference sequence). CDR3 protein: CASSIVRGGGAADTQYF. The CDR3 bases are TGTGCCAGTAGTATAGTTAGGGGCGGGGGGGCCGCAGATACGCAGTATTTT.

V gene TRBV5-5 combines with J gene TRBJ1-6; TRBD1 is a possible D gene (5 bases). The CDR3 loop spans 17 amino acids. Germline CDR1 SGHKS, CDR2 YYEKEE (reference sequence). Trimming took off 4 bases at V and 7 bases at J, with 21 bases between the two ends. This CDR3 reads CASSTAGGAGTNSPLHF. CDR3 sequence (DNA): TGTGCCAGCAGCACCGCTGGCGGGGCAGGGACGAATTCACCCCTCCACTTT.

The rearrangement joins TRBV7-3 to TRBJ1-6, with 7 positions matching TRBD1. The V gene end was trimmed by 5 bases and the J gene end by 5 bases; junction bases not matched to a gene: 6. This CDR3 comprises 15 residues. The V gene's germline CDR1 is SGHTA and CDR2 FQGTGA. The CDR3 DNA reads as TGTGCCAGCAGCCCCCGGGACAGAGATAATTCACCCCTCCACTTT. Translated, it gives CASSPRDRDNSPLHF.

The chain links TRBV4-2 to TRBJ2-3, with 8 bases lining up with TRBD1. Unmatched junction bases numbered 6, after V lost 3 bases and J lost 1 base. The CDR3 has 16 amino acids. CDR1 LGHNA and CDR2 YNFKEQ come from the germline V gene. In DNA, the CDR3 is TGTGCCAGCAGCCAGGACCCGGGACAGGGCACAGATACGCAGTATTTT. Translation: CASSQDPGQGTDTQYF.

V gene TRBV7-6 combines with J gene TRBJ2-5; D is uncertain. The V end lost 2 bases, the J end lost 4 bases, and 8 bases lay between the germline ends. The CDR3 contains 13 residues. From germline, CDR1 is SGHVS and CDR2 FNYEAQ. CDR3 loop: CASSLLGLETQYF. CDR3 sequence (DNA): TGTGCCAGCAGCTTACTAGGGTTAGAGACCCAGTACTTC.

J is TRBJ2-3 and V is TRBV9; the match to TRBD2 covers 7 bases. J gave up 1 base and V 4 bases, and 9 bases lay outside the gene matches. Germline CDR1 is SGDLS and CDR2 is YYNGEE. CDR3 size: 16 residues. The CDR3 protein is CASSPRGSGGTDTQYF. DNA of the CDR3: TGTGCCAGCAGCCCACGCGGGAGCGGGGGCACAGATACGCAGTATTTT.

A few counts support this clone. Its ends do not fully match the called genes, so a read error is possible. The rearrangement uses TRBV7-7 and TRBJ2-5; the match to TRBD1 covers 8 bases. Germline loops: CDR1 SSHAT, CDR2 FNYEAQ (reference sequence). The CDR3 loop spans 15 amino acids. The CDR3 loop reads CASSLARRTGETQYF. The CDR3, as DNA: TGTGCTAGCAGCTTAGCTCGTCGGACAGGGGAGACCCAGTACTTC.

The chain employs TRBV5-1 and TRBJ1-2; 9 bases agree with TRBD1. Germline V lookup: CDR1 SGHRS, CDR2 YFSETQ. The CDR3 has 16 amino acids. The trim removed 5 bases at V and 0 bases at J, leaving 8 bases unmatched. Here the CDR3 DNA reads TGCGCCAGCAGATACACCGGGACAGGGACTAACTATGGCTACACCTTC. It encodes CASRYTGTGTNYGYTF.

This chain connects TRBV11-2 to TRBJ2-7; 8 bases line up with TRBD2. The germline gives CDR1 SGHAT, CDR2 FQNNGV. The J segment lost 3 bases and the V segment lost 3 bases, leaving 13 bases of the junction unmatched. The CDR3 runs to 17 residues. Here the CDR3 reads CASSLTFSGDNFYEQYF. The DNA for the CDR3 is TGTGCCAGCAGCTTGACATTTAGCGGGGATAACTTCTACGAGCAGTACTTC.